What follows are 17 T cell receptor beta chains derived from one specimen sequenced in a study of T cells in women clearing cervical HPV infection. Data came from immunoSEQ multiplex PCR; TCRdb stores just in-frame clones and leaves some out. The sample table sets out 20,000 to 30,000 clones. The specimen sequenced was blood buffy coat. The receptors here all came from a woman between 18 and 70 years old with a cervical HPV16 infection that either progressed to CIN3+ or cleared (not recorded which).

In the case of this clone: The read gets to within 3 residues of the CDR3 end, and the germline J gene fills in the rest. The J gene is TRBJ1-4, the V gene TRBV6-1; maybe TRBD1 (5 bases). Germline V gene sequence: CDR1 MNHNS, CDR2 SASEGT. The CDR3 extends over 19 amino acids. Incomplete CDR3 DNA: TGTGCCAGCAGTGAAGTAAGACAGTGGTCCATCTCTGGGGCCAACGTA. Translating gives CASSEVRQWSISGANV. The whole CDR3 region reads CASSEVRQWSISGANVLFF.

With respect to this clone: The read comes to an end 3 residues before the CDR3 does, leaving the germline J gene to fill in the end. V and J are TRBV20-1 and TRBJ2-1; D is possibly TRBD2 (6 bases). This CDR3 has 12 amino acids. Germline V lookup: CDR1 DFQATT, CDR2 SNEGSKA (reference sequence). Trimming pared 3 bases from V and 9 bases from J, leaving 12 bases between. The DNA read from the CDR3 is TGCAGTGCTAGTCTAGTCGGGGGTGAG. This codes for CSASLVGGE. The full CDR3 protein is CSASLVGGEQFF.

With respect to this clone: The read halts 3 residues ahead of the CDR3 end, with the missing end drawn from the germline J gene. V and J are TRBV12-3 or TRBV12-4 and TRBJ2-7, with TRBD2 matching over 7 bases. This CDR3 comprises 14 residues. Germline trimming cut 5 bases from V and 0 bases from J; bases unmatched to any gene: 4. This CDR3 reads CASSPSGTSYEQYF. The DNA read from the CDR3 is TGTGCCAGCAGTCCGAGCGGGACCTCCTACGAG.

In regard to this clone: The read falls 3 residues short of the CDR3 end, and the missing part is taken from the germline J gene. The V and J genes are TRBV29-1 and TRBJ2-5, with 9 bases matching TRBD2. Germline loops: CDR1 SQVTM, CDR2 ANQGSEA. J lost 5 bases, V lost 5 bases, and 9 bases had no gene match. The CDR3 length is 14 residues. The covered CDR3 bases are TGCAGCGTTCTGGGCGGGGGGGCCTCGGAGACC. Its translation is CSVLGGGASET. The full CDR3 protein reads CSVLGGGASETQYF.

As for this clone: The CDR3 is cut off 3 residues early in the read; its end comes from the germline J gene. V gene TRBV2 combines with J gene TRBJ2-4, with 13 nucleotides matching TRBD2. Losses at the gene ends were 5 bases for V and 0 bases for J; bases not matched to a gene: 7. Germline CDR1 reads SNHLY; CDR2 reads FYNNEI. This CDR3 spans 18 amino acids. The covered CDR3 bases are TGTGCCAGCAGTCGATCGGGACTAGCGGGACTAGCCAAAAACATT. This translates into CASSRSGLAGLAKNI. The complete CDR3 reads CASSRSGLAGLAKNIQYF.

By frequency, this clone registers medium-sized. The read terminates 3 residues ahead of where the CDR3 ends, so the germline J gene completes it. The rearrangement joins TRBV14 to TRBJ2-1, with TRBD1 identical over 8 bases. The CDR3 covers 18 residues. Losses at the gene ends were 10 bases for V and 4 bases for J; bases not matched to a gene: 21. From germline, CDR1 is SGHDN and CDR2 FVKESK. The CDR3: CAKHRDRHSKSPYNEQFF. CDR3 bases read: TGTGCCAAACACCGGGACAGGCATTCCAAAAGCCCATACAATGAG.

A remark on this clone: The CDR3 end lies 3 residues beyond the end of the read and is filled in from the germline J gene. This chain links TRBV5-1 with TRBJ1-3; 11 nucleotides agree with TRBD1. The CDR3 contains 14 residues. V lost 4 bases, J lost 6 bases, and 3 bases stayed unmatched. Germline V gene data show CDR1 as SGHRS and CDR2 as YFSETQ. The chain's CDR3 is CASSRGQGENTIYF. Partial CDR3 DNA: TGCGCCAGCAGCAGGGGACAGGGGGAAAACACC.

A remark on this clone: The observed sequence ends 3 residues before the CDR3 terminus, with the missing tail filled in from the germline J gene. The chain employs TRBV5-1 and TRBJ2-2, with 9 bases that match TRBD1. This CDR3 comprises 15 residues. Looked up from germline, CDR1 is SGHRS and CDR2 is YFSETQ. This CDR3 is CASSILGTGLSPLFF. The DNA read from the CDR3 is TGCGCCAGCAGCATACTAGGGACAGGGTTGTCACCG.

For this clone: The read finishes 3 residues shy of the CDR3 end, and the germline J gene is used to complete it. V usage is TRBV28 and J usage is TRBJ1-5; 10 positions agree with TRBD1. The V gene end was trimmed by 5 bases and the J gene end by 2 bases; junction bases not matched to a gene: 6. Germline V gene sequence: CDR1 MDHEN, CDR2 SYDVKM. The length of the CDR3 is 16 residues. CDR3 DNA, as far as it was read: TGTGCCAGCAGTACCGACAGGGGGCCAGGCAATCAGCCC. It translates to CASSTDRGPGNQP. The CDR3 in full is CASSTDRGPGNQPQHF.

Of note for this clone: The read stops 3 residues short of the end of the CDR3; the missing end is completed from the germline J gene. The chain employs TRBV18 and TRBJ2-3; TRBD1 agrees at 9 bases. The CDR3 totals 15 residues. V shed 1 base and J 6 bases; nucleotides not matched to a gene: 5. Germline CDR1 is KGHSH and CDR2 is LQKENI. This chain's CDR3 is CASSPQQGAGDTQYF. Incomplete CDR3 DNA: TGTGCCAGCTCACCACAACAGGGGGCTGGGGATACG.

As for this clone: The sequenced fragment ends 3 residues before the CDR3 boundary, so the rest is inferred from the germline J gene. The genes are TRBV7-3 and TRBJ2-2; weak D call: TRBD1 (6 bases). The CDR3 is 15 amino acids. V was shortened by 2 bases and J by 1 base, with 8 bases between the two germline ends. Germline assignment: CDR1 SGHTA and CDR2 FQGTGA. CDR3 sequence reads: CASSLWTENTGELFF. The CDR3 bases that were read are TGTGCCAGCAGCTTATGGACAGAGAACACCGGGGAG. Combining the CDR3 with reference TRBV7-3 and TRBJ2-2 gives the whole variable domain GAGVSQTPSNKVTEKGKYVELRCDPISGHTALYWYRQSLGQGPEFLIYFQGTGAADDSGLPNDRFFAVRPEGSVSTLKIQRTERGDSAVYLCASSLWTENTGELFFGEGSRLTVL.

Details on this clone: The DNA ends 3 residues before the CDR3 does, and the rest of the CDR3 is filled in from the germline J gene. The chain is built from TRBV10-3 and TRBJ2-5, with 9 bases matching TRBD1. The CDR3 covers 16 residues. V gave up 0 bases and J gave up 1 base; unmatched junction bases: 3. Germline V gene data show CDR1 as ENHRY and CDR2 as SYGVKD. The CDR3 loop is CAISESTGGAQETQYF. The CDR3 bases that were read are TGTGCCATCAGTGAGTCGACAGGGGGGGCCCAAGAGACC.

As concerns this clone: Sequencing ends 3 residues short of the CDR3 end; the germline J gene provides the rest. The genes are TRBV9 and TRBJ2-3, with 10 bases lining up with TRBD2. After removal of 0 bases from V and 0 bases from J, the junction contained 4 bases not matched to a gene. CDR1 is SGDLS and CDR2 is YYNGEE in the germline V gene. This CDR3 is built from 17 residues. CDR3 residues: CASSVGAGGVSTDTQYF. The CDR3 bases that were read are TGTGCCAGCAGCGTAGGAGCGGGGGGGGTTAGCACAGATACG. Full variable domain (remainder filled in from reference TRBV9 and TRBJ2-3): DSGVTQTPKHLITATGQRVTLRCSPRSGDLSVYWYQQSLDQGLQFLIQYYNGEERAKGNILERFSAQQFPDLHSELNLSSLELGDSALYFCASSVGAGGVSTDTQYFGPGTRLTVL.

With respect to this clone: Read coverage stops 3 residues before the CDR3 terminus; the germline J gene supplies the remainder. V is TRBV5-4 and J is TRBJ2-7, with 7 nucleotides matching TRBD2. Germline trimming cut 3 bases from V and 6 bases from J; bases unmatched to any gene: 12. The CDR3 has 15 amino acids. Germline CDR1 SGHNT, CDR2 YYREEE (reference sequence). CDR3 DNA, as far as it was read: TGTGCCAGCAGCTACAATGGGGCTAGCGGACGCGAG. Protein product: CASSYNGASGRE. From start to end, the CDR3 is CASSYNGASGREQYF.

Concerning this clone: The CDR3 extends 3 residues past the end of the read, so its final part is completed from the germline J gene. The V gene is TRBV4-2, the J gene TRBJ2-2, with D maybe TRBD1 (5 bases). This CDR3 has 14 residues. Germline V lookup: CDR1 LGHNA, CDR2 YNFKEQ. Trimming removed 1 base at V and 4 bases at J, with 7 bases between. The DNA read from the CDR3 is TGTGCCAGCAGCCAAGTAAGGGGCACCGGGGAG. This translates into CASSQVRGTGE. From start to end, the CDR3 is CASSQVRGTGELFF.

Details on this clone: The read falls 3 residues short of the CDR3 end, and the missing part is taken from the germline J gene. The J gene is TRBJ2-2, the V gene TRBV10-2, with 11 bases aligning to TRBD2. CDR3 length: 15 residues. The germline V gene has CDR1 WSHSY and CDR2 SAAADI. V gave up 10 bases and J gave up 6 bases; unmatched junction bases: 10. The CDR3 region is CATSGLADVAGELFF. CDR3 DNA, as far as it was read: TGCGCCACTTCGGGACTAGCGGATGTCGCCGGGGAG.

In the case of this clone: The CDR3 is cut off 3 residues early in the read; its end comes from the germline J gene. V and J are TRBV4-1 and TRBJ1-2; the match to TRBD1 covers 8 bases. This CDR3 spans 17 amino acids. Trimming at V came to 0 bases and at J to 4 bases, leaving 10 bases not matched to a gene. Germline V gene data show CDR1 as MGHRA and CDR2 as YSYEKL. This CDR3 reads CASSQEEPPGTGYGYTF. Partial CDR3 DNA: TGCGCCAGCAGCCAAGAAGAGCCACCCGGGACAGGCTATGGC.